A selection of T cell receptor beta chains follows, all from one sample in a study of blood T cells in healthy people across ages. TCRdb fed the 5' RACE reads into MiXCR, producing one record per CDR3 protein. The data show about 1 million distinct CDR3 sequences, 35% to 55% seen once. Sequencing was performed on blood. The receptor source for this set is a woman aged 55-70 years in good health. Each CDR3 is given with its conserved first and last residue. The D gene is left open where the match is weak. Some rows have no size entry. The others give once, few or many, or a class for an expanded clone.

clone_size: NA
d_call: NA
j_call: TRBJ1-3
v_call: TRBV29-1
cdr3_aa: CSVAGRSGSTIYF
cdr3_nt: TGCAGCGTAGCCGGGCGCTCTGGAAGCACCATATATTTT

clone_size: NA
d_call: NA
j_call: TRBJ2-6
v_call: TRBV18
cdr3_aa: CASSPLHLSGANVLTF
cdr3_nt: TGTGCCAGCTCACCATTGCACCTCTCTGGGGCCAACGTCCTGACTTTC

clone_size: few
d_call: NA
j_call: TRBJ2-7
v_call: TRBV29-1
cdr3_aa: CSVEDQLADTYEQYF
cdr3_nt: TGCAGCGTTGAAGATCAACTAGCTGATACCTACGAGCAGTACTTC

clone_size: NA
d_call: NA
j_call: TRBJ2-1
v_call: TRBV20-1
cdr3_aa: CSAWRDNEQFF
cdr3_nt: TGCAGTGCGTGGAGGGACAATGAGCAGTTCTTC

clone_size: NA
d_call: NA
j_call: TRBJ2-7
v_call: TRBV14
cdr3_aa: CASSQGKRRLVLLEQYF
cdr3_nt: TGTGCCAGCAGCCAGGGAAAGAGGCGACTTGTCCTTCTCGAGCAGTACTTC

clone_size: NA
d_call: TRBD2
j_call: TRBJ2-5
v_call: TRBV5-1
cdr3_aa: CASSLASGNQETQYF
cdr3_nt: TGCGCCAGCAGCTTGGCTAGCGGAAACCAAGAGACCCAGTACTTC

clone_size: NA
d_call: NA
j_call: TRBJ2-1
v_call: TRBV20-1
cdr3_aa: CSATEGGVDNEQFF
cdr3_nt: TGCAGTGCTACGGAGGGCGGTGTTGACAATGAGCAGTTCTTC

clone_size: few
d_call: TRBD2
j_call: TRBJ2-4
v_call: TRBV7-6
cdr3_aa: CASSPQLAGGPERLAKNIQYF
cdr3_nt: TGTGCCAGCAGCCCCCAACTAGCGGGAGGGCCGGAGCGACTAGCCAAAAACATTCAGTACTTC

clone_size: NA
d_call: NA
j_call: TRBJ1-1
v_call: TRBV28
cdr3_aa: CASSPIGRNMNTEAFF
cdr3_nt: TGTGCCAGCAGTCCTATCGGAAGAAACATGAACACTGAAGCTTTCTTT

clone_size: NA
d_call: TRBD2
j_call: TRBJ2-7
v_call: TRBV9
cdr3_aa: CASSASGSRREQYF
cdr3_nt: TGTGCCAGCAGCGCCAGCGGGAGTAGGCGCGAGCAGTACTTC

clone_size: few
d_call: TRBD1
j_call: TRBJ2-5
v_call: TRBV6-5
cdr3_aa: CASSYRGPGETQYF
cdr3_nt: TGTGCCAGCAGTTACAGGGGGCCGGGAGAGACCCAGTACTTC

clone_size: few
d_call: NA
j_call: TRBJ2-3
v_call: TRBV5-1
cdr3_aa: CASTYSTSTDTQYF
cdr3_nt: TGCGCCAGCACCTACAGCACTAGCACAGATACGCAGTATTTT

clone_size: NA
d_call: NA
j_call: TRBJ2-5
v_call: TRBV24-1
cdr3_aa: CATPDRQETQYF
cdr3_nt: TGTGCCACCCCCGACAGGCAAGAGACCCAGTACTTC

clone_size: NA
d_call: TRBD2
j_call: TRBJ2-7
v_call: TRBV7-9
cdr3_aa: CASSSLAGVAYNEQYF
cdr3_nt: TGTGCCAGCAGCTCCTTAGCGGGGGTGGCCTACAATGAGCAGTACTTC

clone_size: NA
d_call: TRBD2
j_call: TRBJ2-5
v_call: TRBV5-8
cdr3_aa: CASSLALAGGMGEQYF
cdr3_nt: TGTGCCAGCAGCTTGGCCCTAGCGGGAGGAATGGGGGAGCAGTACTTC

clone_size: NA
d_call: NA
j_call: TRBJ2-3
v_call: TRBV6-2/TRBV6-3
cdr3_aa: CASSRDPGVTQYF
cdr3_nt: TGTGCCAGCAGCAGGGACCCGGGCGTTACGCAGTATTTT

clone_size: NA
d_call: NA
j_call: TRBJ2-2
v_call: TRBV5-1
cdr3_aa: CASSLSVTGKTGELFF
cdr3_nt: TGCGCCAGCAGCTTGTCGGTTACAGGGAAAACCGGGGAGCTGTTTTTT

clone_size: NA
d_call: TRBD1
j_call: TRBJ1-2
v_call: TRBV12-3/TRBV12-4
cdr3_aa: CAIKLAGGVYGYTF
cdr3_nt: TGTGCCATCAAACTGGCAGGGGGCGTTTATGGCTACACCTTC

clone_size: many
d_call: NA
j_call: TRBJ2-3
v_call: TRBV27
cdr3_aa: CASSLGGLTDTQYF
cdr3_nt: TGTGCCAGCAGTTTAGGGGGGCTCACAGATACGCAGTATTTT

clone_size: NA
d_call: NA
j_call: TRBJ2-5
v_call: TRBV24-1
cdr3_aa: CATGGQQETQYF
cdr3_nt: TGTGCCACCGGAGGACAGCAAGAGACCCAGTACTTC

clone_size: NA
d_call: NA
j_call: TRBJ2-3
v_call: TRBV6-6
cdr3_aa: CASMTFLESAQYF
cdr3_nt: TGTGCCAGCATGACCTTCCTAGAGTCTGCGCAGTATTTT

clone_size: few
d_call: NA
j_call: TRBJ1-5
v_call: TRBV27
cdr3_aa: CASSAGTNQPQHF
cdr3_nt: TGTGCCAGCAGTGCGGGTACCAATCAGCCCCAGCATTTT

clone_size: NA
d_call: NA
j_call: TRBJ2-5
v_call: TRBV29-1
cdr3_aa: CSVETPQPPETQYF
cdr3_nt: TGCAGCGTTGAGACACCCCAACCTCCCGAGACCCAGTACTTC

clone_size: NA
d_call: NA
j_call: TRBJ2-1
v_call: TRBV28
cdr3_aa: CASSPPHGGGPRRNEQFF
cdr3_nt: TGTGCCAGCAGTCCCCCCCATGGGGGAGGCCCTCGCCGCAATGAGCAGTTCTTC

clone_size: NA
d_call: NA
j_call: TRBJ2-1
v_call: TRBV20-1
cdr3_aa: CSALDSRFDEQFF
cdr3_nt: TGCAGTGCCTTGGACTCGAGGTTCGATGAGCAGTTCTTC

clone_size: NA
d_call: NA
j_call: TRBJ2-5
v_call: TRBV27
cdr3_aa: CASSLREGGPQETQYF
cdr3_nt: TGTGCCAGCAGTTTACGGGAAGGCGGCCCACAAGAGACCCAGTACTTC

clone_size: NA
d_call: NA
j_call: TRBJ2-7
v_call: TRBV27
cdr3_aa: CASGRQTNEQYF
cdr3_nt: TGTGCCAGCGGGCGACAGACCAATGAGCAGTACTTC

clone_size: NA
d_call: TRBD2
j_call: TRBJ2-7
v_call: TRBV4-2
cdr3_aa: CASSQLGTSGRGQYF
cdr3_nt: TGTGCCAGCAGCCAATTGGGGACTAGCGGGAGGGGTCAGTACTTC

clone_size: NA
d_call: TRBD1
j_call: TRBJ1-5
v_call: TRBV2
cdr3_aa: CASSSGQVSNQPQHF
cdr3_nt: TGTGCCAGCAGTTCGGGACAGGTTAGCAATCAGCCCCAGCATTTT

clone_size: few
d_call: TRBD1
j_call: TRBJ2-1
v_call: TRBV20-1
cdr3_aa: CSARTGTGYNEQFF
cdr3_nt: TGCAGTGCACGGACCGGGACAGGGTACAATGAGCAGTTCTTC

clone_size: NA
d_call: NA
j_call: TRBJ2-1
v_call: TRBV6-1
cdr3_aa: CAGSEKREEFF
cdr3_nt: TGTGCCGGCAGTGAAAAGAGGGAAGAGTTCTTC

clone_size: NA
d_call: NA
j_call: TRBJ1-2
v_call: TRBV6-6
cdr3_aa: CASSYSTVDYGYTF
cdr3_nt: TGTGCCAGCAGTTACTCGACGGTAGACTATGGCTACACCTTC

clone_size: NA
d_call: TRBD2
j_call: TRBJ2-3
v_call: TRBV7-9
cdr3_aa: CASRLAGYTDTQYF
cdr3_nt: TGTGCCAGCAGACTAGCGGGATACACAGATACGCAGTATTTT

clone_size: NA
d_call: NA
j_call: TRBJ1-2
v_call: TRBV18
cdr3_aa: CASSPDRFNYGYTF
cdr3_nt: TGTGCCAGCTCACCAGACAGGTTCAACTATGGCTACACCTTC

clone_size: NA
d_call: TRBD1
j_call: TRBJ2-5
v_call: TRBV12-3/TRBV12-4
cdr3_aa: CASRSRDSVYF
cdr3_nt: TGTGCCAGCAGATCACGGGACAGTGTGTACTTC

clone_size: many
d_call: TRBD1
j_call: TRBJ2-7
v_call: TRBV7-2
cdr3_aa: CASSLSGTGGREQYF
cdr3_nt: TGTGCCAGCAGCTTATCAGGGACAGGGGGAAGGGAGCAGTACTTC

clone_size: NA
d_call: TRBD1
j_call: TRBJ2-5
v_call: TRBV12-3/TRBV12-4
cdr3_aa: CANSGLQGIQETQYF
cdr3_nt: TGTGCCAACAGTGGCCTACAGGGGATACAAGAGACCCAGTACTTC

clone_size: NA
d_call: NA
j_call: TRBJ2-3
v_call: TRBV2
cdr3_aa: CASSVGYRDGPSTDTQYF
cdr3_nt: TGTGCCAGCAGTGTTGGTTATCGTGACGGTCCTAGCACAGATACGCAGTATTTT

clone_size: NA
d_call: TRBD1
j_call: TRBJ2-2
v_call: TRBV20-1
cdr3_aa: CSASPGTGANTGELFF
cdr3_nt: TGCAGTGCAAGTCCCGGGACAGGAGCGAACACCGGGGAGCTGTTTTTT

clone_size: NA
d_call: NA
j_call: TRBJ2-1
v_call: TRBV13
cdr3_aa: CASSLEDNEQFF
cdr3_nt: TGTGCCAGCAGCTTAGAGGACAATGAGCAGTTCTTC

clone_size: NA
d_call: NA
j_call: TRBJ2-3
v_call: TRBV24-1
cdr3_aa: CATGTLDTDTQYF
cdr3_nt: TGTGCCACTGGGACCCTGGACACAGATACGCAGTATTTT

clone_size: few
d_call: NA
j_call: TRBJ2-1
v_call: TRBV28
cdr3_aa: CASSLLSFSGRSYNEQFF
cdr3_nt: TGTGCCAGCAGTTTGCTCTCCTTTTCCGGACGTTCCTACAATGAGCAGTTCTTC

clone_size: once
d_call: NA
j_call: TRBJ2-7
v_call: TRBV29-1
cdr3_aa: CSARGAYNEQYF
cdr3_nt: TGCAGCGCTAGAGGGGCCTACAATGAGCAGTACTTC

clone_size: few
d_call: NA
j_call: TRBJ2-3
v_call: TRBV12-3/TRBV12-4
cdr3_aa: CASSLGVAARTDTQYF
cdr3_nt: TGTGCCAGCAGTTTAGGGGTAGCAGCCCGCACAGATACGCAGTATTTT

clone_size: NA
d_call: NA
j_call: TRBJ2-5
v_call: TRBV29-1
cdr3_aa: CSVEEGSWEQYF
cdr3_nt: TGCAGCGTTGAAGAAGGCAGCTGGGAGCAGTACTTC

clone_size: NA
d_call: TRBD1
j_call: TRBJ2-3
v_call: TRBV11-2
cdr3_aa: CASSSRFKTGQLFTDTQYF
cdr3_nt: TGTGCCAGCAGCTCCCGTTTTAAGACGGGACAGCTCTTCACAGATACGCAGTATTTT

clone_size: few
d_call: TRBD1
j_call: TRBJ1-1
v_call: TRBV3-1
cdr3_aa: CASSQGWRTGLHLRTEAFF
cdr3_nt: TGTGCCAGCAGCCAAGGATGGAGGACAGGGCTTCACCTACGGACTGAAGCTTTCTTT

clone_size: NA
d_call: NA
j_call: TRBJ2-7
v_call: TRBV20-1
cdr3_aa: CSAEELLGGEQYF
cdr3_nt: TGCAGTGCTGAAGAACTTCTCGGCGGCGAGCAGTACTTC

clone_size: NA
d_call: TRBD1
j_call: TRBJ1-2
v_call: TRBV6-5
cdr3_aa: CASSWGTGPFGYTF
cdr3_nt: TGTGCCAGCAGTTGGGGGACAGGCCCTTTCGGCTACACCTTC

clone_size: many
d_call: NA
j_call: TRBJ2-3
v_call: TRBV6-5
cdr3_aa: CASSPAGSKSDTQYF
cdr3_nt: TGTGCCAGCAGTCCCGCCGGATCGAAATCGGATACGCAGTATTTT

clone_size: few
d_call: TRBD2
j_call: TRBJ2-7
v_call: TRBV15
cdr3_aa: CATSIAGEYSYEQYF
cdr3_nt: TGTGCCACCAGCATAGCGGGAGAATACTCCTACGAGCAGTACTTC

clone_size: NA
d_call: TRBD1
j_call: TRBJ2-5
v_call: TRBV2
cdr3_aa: CASSIGDRETQYF
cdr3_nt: TGTGCCAGCTCAATAGGGGACAGGGAGACCCAGTACTTC

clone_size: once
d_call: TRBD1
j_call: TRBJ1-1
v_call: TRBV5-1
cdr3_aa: CASSFPDRAEAFF
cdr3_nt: TGCGCCAGCAGCTTCCCGGACAGGGCTGAAGCTTTCTTT